This T cell receptor (beta chain) is drawn from a study of early T cells in non-severe SARS-CoV-2 infection (dated by TCRdb to about 2021). Describing the broader study: Because TCR sequencing relied on bulk RNA taken from unsorted whole blood, pairing of alpha and beta chains was not possible. Overall study results and their limits: VDJdb matching was skewed toward anti-spike CD8 responses and likely underestimated virus-specific expansions, missing private and CD4 specificities.

Library preparation used 5' RACE. The sample was run on a NextSeq 500. To correct for sequencing error and PCR bias, the TCR library protocol tagged individual cDNA molecules with unique molecular identifiers. Both TCR alpha and beta chains were sequenced, and tight co-correlation was observed between alpha and beta sequence abundances in each sample. Per the source publication's procedure: Decombinator V4 was used to annotate the V gene, J gene and CDR3 of the TCR sequences. TCRs were defined as expanded if a significant change between any two time points was detected under a Poisson model with p below 0.0001. TCR abundances were normalised to the total number of TCRs sequenced per sample and were expressed as counts per million. MAIT TCRs were defined by TRAV1-2 paired with TRAJ12, TRAJ20 or TRAJ33, and iNKT TCRs by TRAV10 paired with TRAJ18. A search of VDJdb, accessed on 1 November 2021, was run for TCRs annotated to CMV, EBV and SARS-CoV-2, with TCRs annotated for multiple antigens excluded. Using fastp at Q25 and MiXCR, TCRdb reprocessed the public reads and kept productive beta chains. Each CDR3 protein appears once, grouped with its most common genes and DNA. The V and J calls shown here were made by TCRdb, not taken from the authors' results. This sample comprises about 25,000 distinct CDR3 sequences, about 4.4% of them detected only once. About 6.2% of the sample goes to the ten largest clones.

The table lists this clonotype with many counts. The antigen it binds to is not known. One base away there is no much larger clone; base qualities are not given. The CDR3 spans 14 residues, from the cysteine through the phenylalanine. Solely the CDR3 DNA is kept, with 42 bases framed from the first base. Between the V and J ends, shortened by 7 bases and 1 base respectively, the junction contains 13 bases. Set within a cohort of healthcare workers in London, UK, this nested case-control study involved weekly PCR testing of nasopharyngeal swabs along with blood sampling. Healthcare workers were recruited during the week of the UK lockdown, between 23 and 31 March 2020, and followed weekly for up to roughly 15 weeks.

Sample: whole blood. This sequence was found in an adult who was a healthcare worker with PCR-confirmed SARS-CoV-2 infection or an uninfected control (not recorded which). The V and J genes are TRBV12-3 or TRBV12-4 and TRBJ1-2, with TRBD1 tentatively as D gene (6 bases match). The CDR3 protein: CASTSDRHNYGYTF. The sequenced DNA is TGTGCCAGCACCTCAGACAGGCATAACTATGGCTACACCTTC.